These 32 T cell receptor beta chains were sequenced from one sample in a study of blood T cell repertoires in COVID-19. TCRdb's copy holds only in-frame clones and misses some; the assay was immunoSEQ multiplex PCR. The repertoire holds about 250,000 clones, with 85% to 90% as singletons. Sequencing was carried out using PBMCs or T cells enriched from blood (not recorded which). These receptors all come from a middle-aged man who had recovered from COVID-19.

The V gene is TRBV5-1, the J gene TRBJ2-1; 8 positions agree with TRBD2. The CDR3 is 15 residues long. V lost 4 bases, J lost 10 bases, and 13 bases stayed unmatched. Germline V gene lookup returns CDR1 SGHRS and CDR2 YFSETQ. DNA of the CDR3: TGCGCCAGCAGCGCGGTCAGCGGGAGAGAGGGAGAGCAGTTCTTC. Its protein product is CASSAVSGREGEQFF.

The rearrangement links TRBV20-1 to TRBJ1-4; D not certain. Trimming removed 3 bases at V and 2 bases at J, with 7 bases between. CDR3 length: 13 residues. Looked up from germline, CDR1 is DFQATT and CDR2 is SNEGSKA (reference sequence). CDR3 sequence: CSASSETNEKLFF. CDR3 nucleotide sequence: TGCAGTGCTAGTTCTGAGACTAATGAAAAACTGTTTTTT.

CDR3 region: CASSLAGYYNEQFF. CDR3 coding DNA: TGTGCCAGCAGCTTAGCCGGGTATTACAATGAGCAGTTCTTC. V usage is TRBV7-9 and J usage is TRBJ2-1, with D unclear. The ends were cut back, 0 bases at V and 4 bases at J, with 7 bases in the middle. From germline, CDR1 is SEHNR and CDR2 FQNEAQ (reference sequence). The CDR3 sequence is 14 residues long.

The chain couples TRBV21-1 to TRBJ1-2; TRBD1 is the table's D call, not checked against the DNA. TRBV21-1 is a recognized pseudogene. The CDR3 sequence is 18 residues long. CDR3 loop: CASSKRGTWDRFNYGYTF. The CDR3 DNA reads as TGTGCCAGCAGCAAAAGGGGCACGTGGGACAGGTTTAACTATGGCTACACCTTC.

Notes on this clone: Distinct nucleotide sequences in the sample also encode this CDR3. V and J are TRBV10-3 and TRBJ2-5; 12 bases match TRBD2. CDR3 length: 16 residues. V lost 0 bases, J lost 2 bases, and 1 base stayed unmatched. Germline CDR1 and CDR2: ENHRY and SYGVKD. The CDR3: CAISESLAGGQETQYF. CDR3 DNA sequence: TGTGCCATCAGTGAGTCTCTAGCGGGAGGGCAAGAGACCCAGTACTTC.

The chain uses TRBV10-3 and TRBJ2-7; 14 nucleotides match TRBD2. The V segment lost 5 bases and the J segment 4 bases; nucleotides outside the gene matches: 4. CDR1 is ENHRY, CDR2 SYGVKD, per germline. The CDR3 has 15 amino acids. In nucleotides, the CDR3 is TGTGCCATCAGTAGACTAGCGGGAGGGCCTTACGAGCAGTACTTC. It codes for CAISRLAGGPYEQYF.

V usage is TRBV18 and J usage is TRBJ1-1; weak D call: TRBD1 (5 bases). Per the germline V gene, CDR1 is KGHSH and CDR2 is LQKENI. This CDR3 has 14 residues. Trimming removed 3 bases at V and 4 bases at J, with 12 bases between. CDR3 nucleotide sequence: TGTGCCAGCTCACCGGAAGGGGTGGCCACTGAAGCTTTCTTT. Translating gives CASSPEGVATEAFF.

A single count supports this clone. This sequence joins TRBV7-2 and TRBJ2-1; possible D gene TRBD2, 6 bases. V lost 2 bases and J lost 1, with 18 bases in between. The CDR3 runs to 18 residues. Germline-derived CDR1 and CDR2 are SGHTA and FQGNSA. In nucleotides, the CDR3 is TGTGCCAGCAGCTTATATGGTCGGGGGACCGTTTCCTACAATGAGCAGTTCTTC. As protein: CASSLYGRGTVSYNEQFF.

The chain uses TRBV2 and TRBJ1-1; tentative D call: TRBD1 (6 bases). V lost 5 bases and J 1 base, leaving 14 bases between the germline ends. This CDR3 spans 15 amino acids. CDR1 is SNHLY and CDR2 is FYNNEI in the germline V gene. CDR3 in amino acids: CASSPTRTENTEAFF. Here the CDR3 DNA reads TGTGCCAGCAGTCCAACCAGGACAGAGAACACTGAAGCTTTCTTT.

The rearrangement uses TRBV6-2 or TRBV6-3 and TRBJ1-5; D uncertain. The ends were cut back, 1 base at V and 6 bases at J, with 13 bases in the middle. CDR1 and CDR2 from the germline V gene are MNHEY and SVGEGT. The length of the CDR3 is 15 residues. CDR3 amino acids: CASSYLGRTAQPQHF. The CDR3 coding sequence is TGTGCCAGCAGTTACTTAGGCAGAACAGCTCAGCCCCAGCATTTT.

This clone was seen more than once but under ten times. V gene TRBV19 combines with J gene TRBJ1-1; 9 bases map to TRBD1. Germline CDR1 and CDR2: LNHDA and SQIVND (reference sequence). V dropped 5 bases and J dropped 1; count of bases not matched to a gene: 8. The CDR3 length is 16 residues. The CDR3 is CASSLGQGRGNTEAFF. Written as DNA, the CDR3 is TGTGCCAGTAGTTTGGGACAGGGAAGGGGGAACACTGAAGCTTTCTTT.

The chain carries TRBV11-3 and TRBJ1-1, with 8 bases fitting TRBD1. Germline V CDR1 and CDR2: SGHNT, YENEEA. The ends lost 0 bases at V and 7 bases at J; junction bases unmatched: 4. The CDR3 runs 14 residues. The CDR3 region has the DNA TGTGCCAGCAGCTTAGATGGGACAGGCCGTGAAGCTTTCTTT. Translation: CASSLDGTGREAFF.

This chain connects TRBV5-6 to TRBJ2-7; tentatively, D is TRBD1 (6 bases). V lost 2 bases, J lost 4 bases, and 19 bases lay in between. In germline, CDR1 is SGHDT, CDR2 YYEEEE. The CDR3 covers 16 residues. CDR3: CASSLGTGSTVYEQYF. CDR3 DNA sequence: TGTGCCAGCAGCTTAGGAACAGGGAGTACGGTTTACGAGCAGTACTTC.

The chain links TRBV3-1 (or the pseudogene TRBV3-2) to TRBJ1-1; TRBD1 is a possible D gene (6 bases). Deletions cut 5 bases from V and 5 bases from J, with 12 bases between. From germline, CDR1 is LGHDT and CDR2 YNNKEL (reference sequence). The CDR3 loop spans 13 amino acids. The DNA of the CDR3 is TGTGCCAGCAGCGGGACATGGGGGACTGAAGCTTTCTTT. Its protein product is CASSGTWGTEAFF.

In nucleotides, the CDR3 is TGTGCCAGCAGCAGATCTAGCGGGGGTTTAAATACGCAGTATTTT. Its protein product is CASSRSSGGLNTQYF. The rearrangement uses TRBV7-3 and TRBJ2-3, with 10 bases matching TRBD2. The CDR3 is 15 residues long. V lost 5 bases and J lost 7; bases outside the gene matches: 9. Germline CDR1 SGHTA, CDR2 FQGTGA. The whole variable domain, remainder taken from reference TRBV7-3 and TRBJ2-3, is GAGVSQTPSNKVTEKGKYVELRCDPISGHTALYWYRQSLGQGPEFLIYFQGTGAADDSGLPNDRFFAVRPEGSVSTLKIQRTERGDSAVYLCASSRSSGGLNTQYFGPGTRLTVL.

This sequence joins TRBV3-1 (or the pseudogene TRBV3-2) and TRBJ2-5; 11 bases align to TRBD2. The CDR3 totals 16 residues. V shed 5 bases and J 1 base; nucleotides not matched to a gene: 6. Germline CDR1 LGHDT, CDR2 YNNKEL (reference sequence). The CDR3 bases are TGTGCCAGCAGCTCACTGGGACTAGCGGCCCAAGAGACCCAGTACTTC. As protein: CASSSLGLAAQETQYF.

The chain carries TRBV2 and TRBJ2-1; D may be TRBD2 (5 bases). The V gene's germline CDR1 is SNHLY and CDR2 FYNNEI. Trimming cost V 9 bases and J 3 bases, with 15 bases left between them. CDR3 size: 14 residues. The CDR3 loop reads CARANGGDYNEQFF. The CDR3 bases are TGTGCCAGGGCGAACGGAGGAGACTACAATGAGCAGTTCTTC.

This clone has only a few counts. The rearrangement links TRBV27 to TRBJ1-2; TRBD1 agrees at 7 bases. This CDR3 is 17 amino acids long. CDR1 and CDR2 from the germline V gene are MNHEY and SMNVEV (reference sequence). The trim removed 0 bases at V and 4 bases at J, leaving 11 bases unmatched. The CDR3 DNA reads as TGTGCCAGCAGTTTATCAGTCGTCCGGGGACAGCTCTATGGCTACACCTTC. It is translated as CASSLSVVRGQLYGYTF.

This sequence joins TRBV7-2 and TRBJ1-5, with D possibly TRBD1 on 5 matching bases. Germline V gene sequence: CDR1 SGHTA, CDR2 FQGNSA. This CDR3 is 15 amino acids long. Trimming took off 2 bases at V and 4 bases at J, with 12 bases between the two ends. The CDR3 region has the DNA TGTGCCAGCAGCTTAATGCGGGACTATAATCAGCCCCAGCATTTT. Translating it yields CASSLMRDYNQPQHF.

V gene TRBV5-4 combines with J gene TRBJ2-4; 8 bases match TRBD2. This CDR3 is built from 16 residues. Germline-derived CDR1 and CDR2 are SGHNT and YYREEE (reference sequence). V dropped 4 bases and J dropped 2; count of bases not matched to a gene: 8. The CDR3 DNA reads as TGTGCCAGCAGCACCGGCGGGGGGCTGTCCAAAAACATTCAGTACTTC. It is translated as CASSTGGGLSKNIQYF.

Here the CDR3 DNA reads TGTGCCAGCTCACTGGACAGGGATCGCTACGAGCAGTACTTC. Its protein is CASSLDRDRYEQYF. The chain employs TRBV18 and TRBJ2-7, with 8 bases aligning to TRBD1. The V segment lost 4 bases and the J segment 3 bases; nucleotides outside the gene matches: 5. Germline CDR1 and CDR2: KGHSH and LQKENI. The length of the CDR3 is 14 residues.

Worth noting for this clone: At one of its ends the junction is not consistent with the germline gene, which may arise from a read error. The chain combines TRBV7-2 with TRBJ2-5; 8 nucleotides agree with TRBD1. The CDR3 is made up of 15 amino acids. Germline CDR1 reads SGHTA; CDR2 reads FQGNSA. CDR3 residues: CASSIAGQGGQTQYF. In DNA, the CDR3 is TGTGCCAGCAGCATAGCAGGACAGGGTGGGCAGACCCAGTACTTC.

V and J are TRBV2 and TRBJ2-3, with 9 bases aligning to TRBD1. In germline, CDR1 is SNHLY, CDR2 FYNNEI. The CDR3 has 15 amino acids. Trimming removed 6 bases from V and 4 bases from J; junction bases left unmatched: 8. The DNA for the CDR3 is TGTGCCAGCAGCAGGGACAGGGAAAGAGCAGATACGCAGTATTTT. Its protein product is CASSRDRERADTQYF.

V gene TRBV27 combines with J gene TRBJ2-2; 8 nucleotides match TRBD2. CDR3 size: 14 residues. J lost 2 bases, V lost 7 bases, and 3 bases had no gene match. Germline CDR1 MNHEY, CDR2 SMNVEV (reference sequence). The CDR3 bases are TGTGCCAGCAAGGGGACTAGAAACACCGGGGAGCTGTTTTTT. Its translation is CASKGTRNTGELFF.

This chain connects TRBV28 to TRBJ2-3; D is ambiguous. Germline V lookup: CDR1 MDHEN, CDR2 SYDVKM. CDR3 size: 15 residues. Deletions cut 6 bases from V and 1 base from J, with 14 bases between. The CDR3 coding sequence is TGTGCCAGCAGGTTAACAGTGCCGGGCACAGATACGCAGTATTTT. It codes for CASRLTVPGTDTQYF.

The genes are TRBV5-1 and TRBJ2-3; 7 bases are a match to TRBD1. The V gene end was trimmed by 4 bases and the J gene end by 0 bases; junction bases not matched to a gene: 8. This CDR3 has 16 amino acids. CDR1 is SGHRS and CDR2 is YFSETQ in the germline V gene. CDR3 sequence (DNA): TGCGCCAGCAGCCAAGGGACAGACCATAGCACAGATACGCAGTATTTT. Translation gives CASSQGTDHSTDTQYF.

The J gene is TRBJ1-1, the V gene TRBV21-1. TRBV21-1 is labeled a pseudogene. The length of the CDR3 is 15 residues. Here the CDR3 reads CASSKVVTGGTEAFF. As DNA, the CDR3 is TGTGCCAGCAGCAAAGTTGTCACGGGAGGAACTGAAGCTTTCTTT.

The chain links TRBV27 to TRBJ2-3, with D perhaps TRBD1 (6 bases). This CDR3 spans 13 amino acids. Germline CDR1 and CDR2: MNHEY and SMNVEV (reference sequence). V was trimmed by 9 bases and J by 6 bases, leaving 16 bases between them. The CDR3 loop is CASCRGAADTQYF. The CDR3 nucleotides read TGTGCCAGTTGCAGGGGCGCAGCGGATACGCAGTATTTT.

The rearrangement uses TRBV21-1 and TRBJ1-4; the listed D gene, TRBD1, was not tested against the DNA. TRBV21-1 is classified as a pseudogene. This CDR3 is 18 amino acids long. This CDR3 is CASSKKLATGTENEKLFF. The CDR3 DNA reads TGTGCCAGCAGCAAAAAACTCGCCACCGGGACAGAGAATGAAAAACTGTTTTTT.

The V gene is TRBV7-2, the J gene TRBJ2-1; TRBD1 matches at 9 bases. Trimming removed 6 bases from V and 2 bases from J; junction bases left unmatched: 8. Germline V gene data show CDR1 as SGHTA and CDR2 as FQGNSA. The CDR3 has 16 amino acids. The CDR3 sequence is CASRRSRDRAYNEQFF. In nucleotides, the CDR3 is TGTGCCAGCAGACGTTCCCGGGACAGGGCCTACAATGAGCAGTTCTTC.

The V and J genes are TRBV10-3 and TRBJ2-3, with D possibly TRBD1 on 6 matching bases. V was shortened by 1 base and J by 3 bases, with 11 bases between the two germline ends. Germline CDR1 and CDR2: ENHRY and SYGVKD. The CDR3 length is 15 residues. The chain's CDR3 is CAISEYGRGTDTQYF. CDR3 in DNA: TGTGCCATCAGTGAGTATGGAAGGGGGACAGATACGCAGTATTTT.

This chain's CDR3 is CASSLLFEVTEAFF. For the CDR3, the DNA is TGTGCCAGCAGTTTATTATTTGAGGTGACTGAAGCTTTCTTT. The chain links TRBV28 to TRBJ1-1; D remains ambiguous. The CDR3 length is 14 residues. Trimming took off 1 base at V and 5 bases at J, with 11 bases between the two ends. The germline V gene encodes CDR1 MDHEN and CDR2 SYDVKM.